This T cell receptor beta chain is from a study of T cell responses to AZD1222 COVID-19 vaccine. Looking at the study overall: Researchers grouped second doses given at about 4 or about 12 weeks into one pool. Study results and caveats: The span of vaccine-associated CD4 TCRs extended across spike, with dominance at 160-218 and 743-854. Targets within unmutated variant regions were reportedly found for nearly half of spike-specific TCRs. Baseline seropositivity characterized only a handful of AZD1222 recipients.

Some clones are missing from TCRdb's copy, which holds only in-frame ones; the method was immunoSEQ multiplex PCR. Among some 130,000 clones listed, less than 95% were seen once. In germline, CDR1 is MNHEY, CDR2 SMNVEV (reference sequence). V trimming: 5 bases; J trimming: 9 bases; junction bases outside the gene matches: 11. The CDR3 contains 15 residues. About this clone: Its antigen remains unknown.

This receptor was obtained from an adult in good health. The material was peripheral blood, obtained on day 0 of AZD1222 vaccination. The chain combines TRBV27 with TRBJ2-1; TRBD2 aligns across 9 bases. CDR3 loop: CASSGTGTSHSEQFF. CDR3 nucleotides: TGTGCCAGCAGTGGAACCGGGACTAGCCATAGTGAGCAGTTCTTC.